Listed below are T cell receptor beta chains from one sample, sequenced in a study of vaccination and CD4 T cells after COVID-19. TCRdb recomputed calls from the PCR reads with MiXCR, one row per CDR3 protein. The table records about 8,900 distinct CDR3 sequences, under 65% of them present only once. The antigens for these receptors are not known. The sequenced sample was CD4+ T cells from blood, cultured in vitro. The receptors derive from a human donor who had recovered from COVID-19. The CDR3 runs from the conserved cysteine through the conserved F or W. The order of the fields is D gene, V gene, J gene, clone size, CDR3 protein, CDR3 DNA. D genes are given only for firm matches. The listing skips clone size in some rows; elsewhere it reads once, few, many or a size class.

-	TRBV7-6	TRBJ2-7	-	CASSPWEGGEQYF	TGTGCCAGCAGCCCCTGGGAGGGGGGGGAGCAGTACTTC
-	TRBV6-5	TRBJ1-6	-	CASSYSRGSSYNSPLHF	TGTGCCAGCAGTTACTCGAGGGGGAGCTCCTATAATTCACCCCTCCACTTT
TRBD1	TRBV11-3	TRBJ2-5	-	CASSLQGAGRETQYF	TGTGCCAGCAGCTTACAGGGGGCGGGCAGGGAGACCCAGTACTTC
-	TRBV6-1	TRBJ1-1	few	CACMPGASPSEAFF	TGTGCCTGTATGCCCGGGGCTAGTCCTTCTGAAGCTTTCTTT
-	TRBV24-1	TRBJ1-2	-	CATSPRQTHYGYTF	TGTGCCACCAGTCCACGACAGACCCACTATGGCTACACCTTC
-	TRBV15	TRBJ1-5	-	CATSRGGGGNQPQHF	TGTGCCACCAGCAGAGGGGGAGGGGGCAATCAGCCCCAGCATTTT
-	TRBV19	TRBJ1-2	-	CASSPTRGDGYTF	TGTGCCAGTAGTCCGACACGGGGCGATGGCTACACCTTC
-	TRBV6-5	TRBJ2-7	few	CASSYSKGVDEQYF	TGTGCCAGCAGTTACTCGAAGGGGGTTGACGAGCAGTACTTC
TRBD1	TRBV2	TRBJ2-7	-	CASSPDRGLAYEQYF	TGTGCCAGCAGCCCCGACAGGGGGCTTGCCTACGAGCAGTACTTC
-	TRBV28	TRBJ1-1	-	CASSPWTENTEAFF	TGTGCCAGCAGTCCGTGGACGGAGAACACTGAAGCTTTCTTT
-	TRBV5-6	TRBJ2-5	-	CASSKQGYQETQYF	TGTGCCAGCAGCAAACAAGGATACCAAGAGACCCAGTACTTC
TRBD1	TRBV28	TRBJ2-7	-	CASSLTGTGSYEQYF	TGTGCCAGCAGTTTAACCGGGACAGGATCCTACGAGCAGTACTTC
TRBD2	TRBV29-1	TRBJ2-7	-	CSAASSGGTYEQYF	TGCAGCGCGGCCTCTAGCGGGGGTACCTACGAGCAGTACTTC
-	TRBV18	TRBJ1-5	-	CASSPPSTSSNQPQHF	TGTGCCAGCTCACCACCCTCAACCTCTAGCAATCAGCCCCAGCATTTT
TRBD1	TRBV25-1	TRBJ2-7	few	CASSAILGQGRSYEQYF	TGTGCCAGCAGTGCCATATTGGGACAGGGCCGTTCCTACGAGCAGTACTTC
-	TRBV20-1	TRBJ2-4	-	CSASGREAIIDIQYF	TGCAGTGCTTCCGGCAGGGAGGCAATCATCGACATTCAGTACTTC
-	TRBV7-9	TRBJ1-2	-	CASSFVTLFWDGYTF	TGTGCCAGCAGCTTCGTAACGCTTTTTTGGGATGGCTACACCTTC
-	TRBV6-5	TRBJ1-5	-	CASSYSNNQPQHF	TGTGCCAGCAGTTACTCGAACAATCAGCCCCAGCATTTT
-	TRBV19	TRBJ1-1	-	CASSSRQLAFF	TGTGCCAGTAGTTCTCGACAATTGGCTTTCTTT
-	TRBV19	TRBJ1-4	-	CASRVMEKLFF	TGTGCCAGCCGGGTAATGGAAAAACTGTTTTTT
-	TRBV28	TRBJ1-1	-	CASSPTQGRAEAFF	TGTGCCAGCAGTCCGACACAGGGACGTGCTGAAGCTTTCTTT
TRBD1	TRBV7-9	TRBJ2-7	-	CASSPGTGAYEQYF	TGTGCCAGCAGCCCCGGGACAGGTGCCTACGAGCAGTACTTC
TRBD1	TRBV4-1	TRBJ1-1	once	CASSPRTGRTEAFF	TGCGCCAGCAGCCCGAGGACAGGCCGAACTGAAGCTTTCTTT
-	TRBV20-1	TRBJ2-7	-	CSARYPGQSEQYF	TGCAGTGCTAGATATCCCGGACAGTCCGAGCAGTACTTC
-	TRBV20-1	TRBJ1-2	-	CSASTPGGGNYGYTF	TGCAGTGCTAGTACCCCCGGGGGTGGAAACTATGGCTACACCTTC
-	TRBV7-6	TRBJ2-1	-	CASSPSLRESVYNEQFF	TGTGCCAGCAGCCCGAGTTTGCGGGAAAGTGTCTACAATGAGCAGTTCTTC
-	TRBV6-5	TRBJ1-5	-	CASSFEANQPQHF	TGTGCCAGCAGTTTCGAGGCTAATCAGCCCCAGCATTTT
TRBD1	TRBV19	TRBJ1-2	-	CASSPTGGRGYGYTF	TGTGCCAGTAGTCCAACAGGGGGCAGGGGCTATGGCTACACCTTC
-	TRBV24-1	TRBJ2-1	-	CATSQPSIGNEQFF	TGTGCCACCAGCCAACCGTCCATCGGGAATGAGCAGTTCTTC
TRBD1	TRBV20-1	TRBJ2-2	-	CSARGQGARGGELFF	TGCAGTGCTAGAGGACAGGGGGCTCGGGGCGGGGAGCTGTTTTTT
TRBD1	TRBV20-1	TRBJ2-2	few	CSARGFGQGQIYTGELFF	TGCAGTGCTAGAGGATTCGGACAGGGGCAGATTTACACCGGGGAGCTGTTTTTT
TRBD1	TRBV28	TRBJ2-7	-	CASSLGTAYEQYF	TGTGCCAGCAGTTTGGGGACAGCATACGAGCAGTACTTC
-	TRBV20-1	TRBJ1-6	-	CSASLGQLNSPLHF	TGCAGTGCTAGTCTAGGACAGCTAAATTCACCCCTCCACTTT
-	TRBV6-1	TRBJ2-2	-	CASSDLTGYTGELFF	TGTGCCAGCAGTGATTTGACAGGCTACACCGGGGAGCTGTTTTTT
TRBD1	TRBV7-2	TRBJ1-5	-	CASSIRGQSNQPQHF	TGTGCCAGCAGCATCAGGGGGCAGAGCAATCAGCCCCAGCATTTT
-	TRBV5-4	TRBJ2-5	-	CASNRGGEETQYF	TGTGCCAGCAACAGGGGGGGAGAAGAGACCCAGTACTTC
TRBD1	TRBV30	TRBJ1-5	once	CALQQGKGNQPQHF	TGTGCCTTACAACAGGGGAAGGGTAATCAGCCCCAGCATTTT
-	TRBV6-5	TRBJ1-5	few	CASSYPGGDQPQHF	TGTGCCAGCAGTTACCCCGGCGGGGATCAGCCCCAGCATTTT
-	TRBV20-1	TRBJ1-2	-	CSAREAGEFNGYTF	TGCAGTGCTAGAGAAGCAGGGGAGTTTAATGGCTACACCTTC
-	TRBV6-2/TRBV6-3	TRBJ2-3	-	CASSKASGTDTQYF	TGTGCCAGCAGTAAGGCTAGCGGCACAGATACGCAGTATTTT
-	TRBV12-3/TRBV12-4	TRBJ1-1	-	CASSLGGVNTEAFF	TGTGCCAGCAGTTTGGGGGGGGTTAACACTGAAGCTTTCTTT
-	TRBV20-1	TRBJ2-5	-	CSARDPLVEETQYF	TGCAGTGCTAGAGATCCGCTAGTTGAAGAGACCCAGTACTTC
TRBD1	TRBV7-9	TRBJ2-7	-	CASSSDRGYEQYF	TGTGCCAGCAGCTCCGACAGGGGTTACGAGCAGTACTTC
TRBD2	TRBV7-8	TRBJ2-7	-	CASSTASGGYYEQYF	TGTGCCAGCAGCACCGCTAGCGGGGGATACTACGAGCAGTACTTC
TRBD2	TRBV7-6	TRBJ2-5	-	CASSPTLGLAGLGETQYF	TGTGCCAGCAGCCCAACCCTTGGGCTAGCGGGGCTAGGGGAGACCCAGTACTTC
-	TRBV15	TRBJ1-2	few	CATSRAQGLHGYTF	TGTGCCACCAGCAGAGCCCAGGGGCTGCATGGCTACACCTTC
-	TRBV6-1	TRBJ1-1	-	CASTPWGNTEAFF	TGTGCCAGCACTCCATGGGGAAACACTGAAGCTTTCTTT
-	TRBV7-2	TRBJ1-2	-	CASSPGHRMSYGYTF	TGTGCCAGCAGCCCGGGACACAGGATGAGCTATGGCTACACCTTC
-	TRBV19	TRBJ1-2	-	CASSRASFYGYTF	TGTGCCAGTTCCCGGGCTTCCTTCTATGGCTACACCTTC